The 9 T cell receptor beta chains below were found in one sample sequenced in a study of early T cells in non-severe SARS-CoV-2 infection. In TCRdb, the 5' RACE reads were re-called with MiXCR into one record per CDR3 protein. The table records tens of thousands of distinct CDR3 sequences, around 12% of them present only once. The specimen comprised whole blood, sampled at baseline. The source of these receptors is an adult who was a healthcare worker with PCR-confirmed SARS-CoV-2 infection or an uninfected control (not recorded which). The donor label of this sample is uncertain.

This clonotype showed up many times. The chain is built from TRBV2 and TRBJ2-2; D might be TRBD1 (6 bases). The CDR3 has 13 residues. Germline assignment: CDR1 SNHLY and CDR2 FYNNEI. V lost 1 base and J 7 bases, leaving 7 bases between the germline ends. As DNA, the CDR3 is TGTGCCAGCAGTGAAGGGGACATCGGGGAGCTGTTTTTT. This encodes CASSEGDIGELFF.

This clonotype was counted at least ten times. The V gene is TRBV19, the J gene TRBJ2-2; D is ambiguous. CDR3 size: 14 residues. CDR1 and CDR2 from the germline V gene are LNHDA and SQIVND (reference sequence). Trimming pared 4 bases from V and 6 bases from J, leaving 12 bases between. The CDR3 bases are TGTGCCAGTAGTAAAGTGACAAAGGCCGGGGAGCTGTTTTTT. It is translated as CASSKVTKAGELFF.

This clonotype was seen at least ten times. V usage is TRBV28 and J usage is TRBJ2-1; tentatively, D is TRBD2 (5 bases). V was trimmed by 5 bases and J by 6 bases, leaving 20 bases between them. Germline V gives CDR1 MDHEN, CDR2 SYDVKM. The CDR3 totals 16 residues. The CDR3 protein is CASSRVGITDGNEQFF. CDR3 sequence (DNA): TGTGCCAGCAGTCGGGTCGGGATAACCGACGGCAATGAGCAGTTCTTC.

V usage is TRBV24-1 and J usage is TRBJ2-2; D call uncertain. The length of the CDR3 is 11 residues. Trimming took 8 bases from V and 1 from J, leaving 1 base between them. CDR1 is KGHDR and CDR2 is SFDVKD in the germline V gene. In nucleotides, the CDR3 is TGTGCCACCAAGAACACCGGGGAGCTGTTTTTT. Amino acid sequence: CATKNTGELFF.

The genes are TRBV20-1 and TRBJ2-5, with D perhaps matching TRBD1 (6 bases). This CDR3 is 12 amino acids long. Trimming took off 6 bases at V and 5 bases at J, with 13 bases between the two ends. Germline assignment: CDR1 DFQATT and CDR2 SNEGSKA (reference sequence). This chain's CDR3 is CSASGGAETQYF. As DNA, the CDR3 is TGCAGTGCCAGTGGGGGCGCGGAGACCCAGTACTTC.

V gene TRBV4-1 combines with J gene TRBJ1-1, with D maybe TRBD1 (5 bases). Germline V lookup: CDR1 MGHRA, CDR2 YSYEKL. V was shortened by 3 bases and J by 1 base, with 12 bases between the two germline ends. The CDR3 contains 15 residues. The CDR3 DNA reads TGCGCCAGCAGCCAGGTCGACAGCAGGAACACTGAAGCTTTCTTT. Its protein is CASSQVDSRNTEAFF.

This clonotype was detected many times. The chain is built from TRBV2 and TRBJ1-5; 7 bases line up with TRBD1. The germline V gene has CDR1 SNHLY and CDR2 FYNNEI. The CDR3 spans 14 residues. The V and J ends lost 6 bases and 1 base, in that order; junction bases with no gene match: 3. This CDR3 reads CASRTGNSNQPQHF. CDR3 DNA: TGTGCCAGCAGGACAGGGAACAGCAATCAGCCCCAGCATTTT.

The V and J genes are TRBV2 and TRBJ1-2; TRBD1 might be the D (5 bases). The ends were cut back, 7 bases at V and 0 bases at J, with 15 bases in the middle. Germline V gives CDR1 SNHLY, CDR2 FYNNEI. The CDR3 sequence is 15 residues long. The DNA of the CDR3 is TGTGCCAGCACGGATCAAGGGGCTCCTAACTATGGCTACACCTTC. Translation gives CASTDQGAPNYGYTF.

In its sample, this clonotype was seen a few times. V gene TRBV12-3 or TRBV12-4 combines with J gene TRBJ2-1, with D possibly matching TRBD2 (6 bases). Trimming removed 5 bases from V and 4 bases from J, with 15 bases in between. The CDR3 is 15 amino acids. CDR3 DNA sequence: TGTGCCAGCAGTCCACCGGGACTGCAGTACAATGAGCAGTTCTTC. The encoded protein is CASSPPGLQYNEQFF.